This T cell receptor (beta chain) was recovered during a study of vaccination and CD4 T cells after COVID-19. Study overall: Participants were given two doses of BNT162b2 or mRNA-1273 vaccine. Researchers treated control cultures with a CEFX pool, an HIV-1 Nef pool, or no peptide. Study outcomes and limitations: Convalescent patients displayed a median around 86% of reactive clones emerging only post-vaccination. Median SARS-CoV-2-reactive clonotypes rose from approximately 21 to 38, not significantly.

The CDR3 spans 13 residues. Looked up from germline, CDR1 is MGHRA and CDR2 is YSYEKL. V lost 4 bases, J lost 5 bases, and 11 bases lay in between. Sample treatment: approximately nine-day PBMC culture with coronavirus spike peptide pools or control peptides (ViraFEST assay). The Oncomine TCR Beta short-read assay was applied to DNA of cultured CD4+ T cells. TCRdb passed the PCR reads through MiXCR, listing each CDR3 protein once. Among about 14,000 distinct CDR3 sequences, roughly 34% were seen once, and the ten largest hold roughly a third. In regard to this clonotype: Its cognate antigen is unknown.

The rearrangement uses TRBV4-1 and TRBJ1-1; D remains unclear. The sequencing sample was made of cultured CD4+ T cells from blood. The clonotype originates from a human donor with COVID-19. The CDR3 reads CASSRGRSTEAFF. The CDR3 DNA sequence: TGCGCCAGCAGCCGAGGTAGATCGACTGAAGCTTTCTTT.